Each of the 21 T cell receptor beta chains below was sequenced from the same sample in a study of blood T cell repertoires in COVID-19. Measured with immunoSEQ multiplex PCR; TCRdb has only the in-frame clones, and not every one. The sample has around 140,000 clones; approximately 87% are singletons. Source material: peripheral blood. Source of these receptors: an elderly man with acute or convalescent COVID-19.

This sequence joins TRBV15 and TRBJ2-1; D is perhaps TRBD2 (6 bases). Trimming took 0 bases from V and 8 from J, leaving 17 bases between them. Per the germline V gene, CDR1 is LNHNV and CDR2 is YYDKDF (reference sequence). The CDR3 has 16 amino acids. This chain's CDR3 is CATSRDRTGVGYEQFF. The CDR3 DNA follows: TGTGCCACCAGCAGAGATAGGACGGGAGTGGGGTATGAGCAGTTCTTC.

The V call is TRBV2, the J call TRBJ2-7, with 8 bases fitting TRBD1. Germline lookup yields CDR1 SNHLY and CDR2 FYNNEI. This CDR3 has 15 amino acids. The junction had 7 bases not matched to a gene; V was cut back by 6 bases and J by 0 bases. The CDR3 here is CASRADRGSSYEQYF. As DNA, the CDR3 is TGTGCCAGCAGGGCAGACAGGGGAAGCTCCTACGAGCAGTACTTC.

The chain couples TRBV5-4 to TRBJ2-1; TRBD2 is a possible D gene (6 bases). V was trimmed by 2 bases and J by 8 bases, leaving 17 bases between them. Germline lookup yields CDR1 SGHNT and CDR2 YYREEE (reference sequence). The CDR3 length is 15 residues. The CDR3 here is CASSFGGSIKDEQFF. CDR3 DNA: TGTGCCAGCAGCTTTGGAGGGAGTATAAAAGATGAGCAGTTCTTC.

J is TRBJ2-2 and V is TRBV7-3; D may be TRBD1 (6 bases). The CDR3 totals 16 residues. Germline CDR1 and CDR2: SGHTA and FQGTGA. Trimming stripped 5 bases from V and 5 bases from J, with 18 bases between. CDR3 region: CASSVGTFRQTGELFF. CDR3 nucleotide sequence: TGTGCCAGCAGCGTGGGGACATTCCGACAGACCGGGGAGCTGTTTTTT.

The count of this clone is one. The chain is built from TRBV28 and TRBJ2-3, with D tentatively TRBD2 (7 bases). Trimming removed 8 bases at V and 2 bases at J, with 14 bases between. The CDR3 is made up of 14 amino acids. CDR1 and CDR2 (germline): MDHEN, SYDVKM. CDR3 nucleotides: TGTGCCAGCCGCCGGGGGGCCCACACAGATACGCAGTATTTT. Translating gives CASRRGAHTDTQYF. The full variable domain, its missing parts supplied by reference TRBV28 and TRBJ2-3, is DVKVTQSSRYLVKRTGEKVFLECVQDMDHENMFWYRQDPGLGLRLIYFSYDVKMKEKGDIPEGYSVSREKKERFSLILESASTNQTSMYLCASRRGAHTDTQYFGPGTRLTVL.

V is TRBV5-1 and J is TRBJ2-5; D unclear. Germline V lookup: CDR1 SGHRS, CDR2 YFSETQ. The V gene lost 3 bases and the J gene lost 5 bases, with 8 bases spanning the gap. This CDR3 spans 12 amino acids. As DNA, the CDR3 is TGCGCCAGCAGCTATAGCTGGGAGACCCAGTACTTC. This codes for CASSYSWETQYF.

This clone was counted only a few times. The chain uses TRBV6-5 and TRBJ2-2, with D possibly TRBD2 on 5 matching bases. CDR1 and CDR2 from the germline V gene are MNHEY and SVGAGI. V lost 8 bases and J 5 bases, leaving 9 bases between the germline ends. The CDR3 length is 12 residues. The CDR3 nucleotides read TGTGCCAGCGGGAGTCCGACCGGGGAGCTGTTTTTT. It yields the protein CASGSPTGELFF.

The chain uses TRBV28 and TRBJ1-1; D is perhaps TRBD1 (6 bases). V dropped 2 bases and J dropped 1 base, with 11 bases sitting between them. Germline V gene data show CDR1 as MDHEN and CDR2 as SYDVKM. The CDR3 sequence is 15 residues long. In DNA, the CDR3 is TGTGCCAGCAGTTTAAATAGGGGACAGAACACTGAAGCTTTCTTT. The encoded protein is CASSLNRGQNTEAFF.

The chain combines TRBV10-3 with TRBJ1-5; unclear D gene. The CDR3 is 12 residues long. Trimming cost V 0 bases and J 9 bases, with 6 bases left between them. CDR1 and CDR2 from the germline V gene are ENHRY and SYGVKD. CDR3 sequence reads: CAISESRLPQHF. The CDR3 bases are TGTGCCATCAGTGAGTCCAGACTGCCCCAGCATTTT.

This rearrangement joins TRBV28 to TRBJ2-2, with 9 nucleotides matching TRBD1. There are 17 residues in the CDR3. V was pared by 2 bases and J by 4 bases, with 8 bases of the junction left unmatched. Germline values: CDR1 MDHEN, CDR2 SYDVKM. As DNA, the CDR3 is TGTGCCAGCAGTTTACCTTCCGGGACAGGGCTCACCGGGGAGCTGTTTTTT. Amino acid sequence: CASSLPSGTGLTGELFF. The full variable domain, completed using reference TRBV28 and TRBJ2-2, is DVKVTQSSRYLVKRTGEKVFLECVQDMDHENMFWYRQDPGLGLRLIYFSYDVKMKEKGDIPEGYSVSREKKERFSLILESASTNQTSMYLCASSLPSGTGLTGELFFGEGSRLTVL.

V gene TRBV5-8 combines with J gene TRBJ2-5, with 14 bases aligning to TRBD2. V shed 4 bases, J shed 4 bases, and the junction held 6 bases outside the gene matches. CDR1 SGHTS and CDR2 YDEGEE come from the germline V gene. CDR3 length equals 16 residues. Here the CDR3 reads CASSPGTSGGTETQYF. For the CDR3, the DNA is TGTGCCAGCAGCCCGGGGACTAGCGGGGGAACAGAGACCCAGTACTTC.

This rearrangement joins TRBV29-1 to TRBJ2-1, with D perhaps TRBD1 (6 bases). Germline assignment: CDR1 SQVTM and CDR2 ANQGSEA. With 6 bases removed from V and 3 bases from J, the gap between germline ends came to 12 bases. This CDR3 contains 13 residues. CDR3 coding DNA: TGCAGCGTGGGACAACCCGGCTACAATGAGCAGTTCTTC. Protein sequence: CSVGQPGYNEQFF.

The CDR3 region has the DNA TGCGCCAGCAGGGGCCTAGCGGGAGGAGGCCCGAGGGACTACAATGAGCAGTTCTTC. Its protein product is CASRGLAGGGPRDYNEQFF. The chain links TRBV10-2 to TRBJ2-1; 11 bases map to TRBD2. V lost 6 bases and J lost 3; bases outside the gene matches: 16. CDR1 WSHSY and CDR2 SAAADI come from the germline V gene. The CDR3 has 19 amino acids.

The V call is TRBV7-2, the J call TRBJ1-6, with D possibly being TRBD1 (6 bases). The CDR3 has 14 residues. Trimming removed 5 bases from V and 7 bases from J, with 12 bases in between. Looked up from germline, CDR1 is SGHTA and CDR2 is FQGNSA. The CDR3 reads CASSTRGANSPLHF. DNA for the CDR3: TGTGCCAGCAGCACCAGGGGTGCAAATTCACCCCTCCACTTT.

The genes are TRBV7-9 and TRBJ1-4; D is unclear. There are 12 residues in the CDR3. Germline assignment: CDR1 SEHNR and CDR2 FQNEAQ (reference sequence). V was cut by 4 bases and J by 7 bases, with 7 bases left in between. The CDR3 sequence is CASSSRVEKLFF. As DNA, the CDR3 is TGTGCCAGCAGCTCCCGAGTTGAAAAACTGTTTTTT.

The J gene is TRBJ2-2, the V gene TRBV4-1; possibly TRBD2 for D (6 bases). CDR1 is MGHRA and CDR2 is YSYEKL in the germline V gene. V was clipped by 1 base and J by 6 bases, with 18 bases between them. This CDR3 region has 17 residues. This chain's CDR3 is CASSQVVWGVGPGELFF. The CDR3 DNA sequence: TGCGCCAGCAGCCAAGTCGTGTGGGGGGTGGGTCCCGGGGAGCTGTTTTTT.

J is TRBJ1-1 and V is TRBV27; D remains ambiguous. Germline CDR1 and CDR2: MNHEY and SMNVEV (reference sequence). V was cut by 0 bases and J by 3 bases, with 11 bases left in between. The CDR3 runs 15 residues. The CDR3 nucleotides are TGTGCCAGCAGTTTATCGATGAGGTTCCACACTGAAGCTTTCTTT. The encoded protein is CASSLSMRFHTEAFF.

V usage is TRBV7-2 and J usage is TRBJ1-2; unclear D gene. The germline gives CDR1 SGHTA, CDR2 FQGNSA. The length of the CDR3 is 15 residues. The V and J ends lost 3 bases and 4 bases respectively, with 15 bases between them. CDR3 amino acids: CASSLGSGSPYGYTF. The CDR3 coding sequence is TGTGCCAGCAGCTTGGGTTCGGGGTCGCCCTATGGCTACACCTTC.

CDR3 residues: CASSLAGGSEQFF. In DNA form, the CDR3 reads TGTGCCAGCAGTTTAGCGGGAGGTAGTGAGCAGTTCTTC. J is TRBJ2-1 and V is TRBV28; TRBD2 aligns across 8 bases. Trimming removed 2 bases from V and 9 bases from J; junction bases left unmatched: 3. The CDR3 contains 13 residues. CDR1 is MDHEN, CDR2 SYDVKM, per germline.

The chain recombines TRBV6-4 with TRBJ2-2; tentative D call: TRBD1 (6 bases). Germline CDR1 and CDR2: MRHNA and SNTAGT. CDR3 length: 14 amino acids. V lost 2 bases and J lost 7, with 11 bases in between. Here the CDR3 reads CASSDEGDGGELFF. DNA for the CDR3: TGTGCCAGCAGTGACGAGGGGGACGGCGGGGAGCTGTTTTTT.

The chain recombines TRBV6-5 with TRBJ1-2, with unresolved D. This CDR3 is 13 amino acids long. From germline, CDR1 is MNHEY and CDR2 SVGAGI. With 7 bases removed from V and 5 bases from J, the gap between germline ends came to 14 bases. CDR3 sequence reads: CASTVSPGYGYTF. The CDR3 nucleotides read TGTGCCAGCACAGTGTCCCCGGGATATGGCTACACCTTC.